This TCR beta chain was identified during a study of cytomegalovirus exposure and HLA in healthy donors. Study in general: Prior work identified 120 million or so unique TCR beta sequences in 150 million to 200 million T cells.

CDR3 length equals 14 residues. Germline lookup yields CDR1 LGHNA and CDR2 YSLEER. Trimming left V 0 bases short and J 8 bases short, with 11 bases between. A multiplex PCR was run with 60 Vbeta primers and 13 Jbeta primers. TCRdb keeps only in-frame clones here, not all; method: immunoSEQ multiplex PCR. The sample gives about 140,000 clones, 80% of which show up once; almost 7% is in the top ten. What was sequenced was PBMCs. The TCR sequence derives from a man aged 40-49 years in good health and CMV-seropositive. The chain carries TRBV4-3 and TRBJ1-5; D perhaps matches TRBD1 (6 bases). The CDR3 protein is CASSQEAGDEPQHF. CDR3 DNA: TGCGCCAGCAGCCAAGAGGCAGGGGATGAGCCCCAGCATTTT.